This T cell receptor beta chain originates from a study of identical twins. General observations from the study: For cord blood, abundant beta clonotypes had fewer insertions, unlike memory repertoires, which showed none.

It was template switching that added a universal primer site, and there were unique molecular identifiers on the cDNA. TCRdb passed the 5' RACE reads through MiXCR, listing each CDR3 protein once. The sample yields some 250,000 distinct CDR3 sequences, more than 9.5% seen once. This clonotype came up many times. Its specificity is not known. This same sample was also taken into another study, of yellow fever vaccine responses in identical twins.

The clonotype comes from a woman younger than 35 in good health. Sequenced sample: memory (CD45RO+) T cells sorted from blood.

CDR3 sequence: CASSLMRSSYEQYF. CDR3 bases: TGTGCCAGCAGTTTGATGCGTTCCTCCTACGAGCAGTACTTC. The chain employs TRBV12-3 or TRBV12-4 and TRBJ2-7; no clear D. This CDR3 comprises 14 residues. V lost 3 bases, J lost 0 bases, and 9 bases lay in between.